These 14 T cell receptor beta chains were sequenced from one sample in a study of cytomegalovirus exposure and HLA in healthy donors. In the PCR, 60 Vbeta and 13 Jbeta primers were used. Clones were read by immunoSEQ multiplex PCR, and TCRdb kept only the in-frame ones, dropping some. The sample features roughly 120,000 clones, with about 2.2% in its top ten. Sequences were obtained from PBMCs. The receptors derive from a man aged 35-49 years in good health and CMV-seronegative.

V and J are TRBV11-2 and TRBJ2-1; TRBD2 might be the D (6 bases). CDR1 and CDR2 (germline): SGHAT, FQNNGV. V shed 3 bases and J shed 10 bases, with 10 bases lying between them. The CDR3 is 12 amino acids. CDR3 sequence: CASSLVLAEQFF. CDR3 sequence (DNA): TGTGCCAGCAGCTTGGTTCTAGCGGAGCAGTTCTTC.

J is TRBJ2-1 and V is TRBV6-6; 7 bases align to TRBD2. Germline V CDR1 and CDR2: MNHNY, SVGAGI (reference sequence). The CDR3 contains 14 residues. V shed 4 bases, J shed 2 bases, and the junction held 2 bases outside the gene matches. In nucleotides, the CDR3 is TGTGCCAGCAGTTCTAGCGGAACCTACAATGAGCAGTTCTTC. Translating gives CASSSSGTYNEQFF.

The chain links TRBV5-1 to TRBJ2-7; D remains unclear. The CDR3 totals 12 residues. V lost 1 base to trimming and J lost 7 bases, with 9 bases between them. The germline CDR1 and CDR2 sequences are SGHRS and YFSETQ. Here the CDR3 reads CASSLLGWEQYF. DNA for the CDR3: TGCGCCAGCAGCTTGCTGGGCTGGGAGCAGTACTTC.

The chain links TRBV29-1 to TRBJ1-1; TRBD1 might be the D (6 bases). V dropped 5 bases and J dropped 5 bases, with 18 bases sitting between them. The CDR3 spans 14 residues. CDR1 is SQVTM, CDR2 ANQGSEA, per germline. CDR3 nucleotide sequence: TGCAGCGTTTTTAGGGGGAAATCTATGACTGAAGCTTTCTTT. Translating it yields CSVFRGKSMTEAFF.

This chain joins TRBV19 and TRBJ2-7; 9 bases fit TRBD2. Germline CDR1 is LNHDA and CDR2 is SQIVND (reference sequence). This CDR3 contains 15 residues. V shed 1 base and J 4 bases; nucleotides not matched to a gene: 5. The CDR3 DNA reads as TGTGCCAGTAGTATAGCTAGCGGGATATGGTACGAGCAGTACTTC. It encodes CASSIASGIWYEQYF.

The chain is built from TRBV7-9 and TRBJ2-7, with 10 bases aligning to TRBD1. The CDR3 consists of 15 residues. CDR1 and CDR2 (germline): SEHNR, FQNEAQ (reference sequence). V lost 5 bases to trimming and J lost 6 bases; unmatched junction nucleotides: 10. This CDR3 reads CASSLGQGEDSEQYF. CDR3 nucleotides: TGTGCCAGCAGCCTCGGACAGGGGGAGGACAGCGAGCAGTACTTC.

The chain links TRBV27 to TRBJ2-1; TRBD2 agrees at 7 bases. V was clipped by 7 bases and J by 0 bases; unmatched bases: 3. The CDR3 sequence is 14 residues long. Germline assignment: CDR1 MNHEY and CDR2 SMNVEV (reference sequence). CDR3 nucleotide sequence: TGTGCCAGCACAGCGGGAAGCTCCTACAATGAGCAGTTCTTC. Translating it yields CASTAGSSYNEQFF.

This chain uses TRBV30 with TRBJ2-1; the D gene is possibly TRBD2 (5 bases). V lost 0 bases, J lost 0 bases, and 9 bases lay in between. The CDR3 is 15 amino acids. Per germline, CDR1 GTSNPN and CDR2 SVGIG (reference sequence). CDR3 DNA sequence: TGTGCCTGGAGTGTAAGCGGTAGCTCCTACAATGAGCAGTTCTTC. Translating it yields CAWSVSGSSYNEQFF.

The CDR3 here is CASSSISTSGGRGYTF. The DNA for the CDR3 is TGTGCCAGCAGCTCGATTTCGACGAGTGGCGGGCGAGGCTACACCTTC. V gene TRBV7-2 combines with J gene TRBJ1-2; D ambiguous. Germline values: CDR1 SGHTA, CDR2 FQGNSA. This CDR3 spans 16 amino acids. V shed 4 bases and J shed 8 bases, with 23 bases lying between them.

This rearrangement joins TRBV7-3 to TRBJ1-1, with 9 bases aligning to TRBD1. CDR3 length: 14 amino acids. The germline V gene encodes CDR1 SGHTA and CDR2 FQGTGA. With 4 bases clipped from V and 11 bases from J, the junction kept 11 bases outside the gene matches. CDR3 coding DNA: TGTGCCAGCAGCTCGGCCGGGACAGGGTTGGAGGCTTTCTTT. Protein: CASSSAGTGLEAFF. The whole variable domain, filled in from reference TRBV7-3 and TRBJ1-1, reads GAGVSQTPSNKVTEKGKYVELRCDPISGHTALYWYRQSLGQGPEFLIYFQGTGAADDSGLPNDRFFAVRPEGSVSTLKIQRTERGDSAVYLCASSSAGTGLEAFFGQGTRLTVV.

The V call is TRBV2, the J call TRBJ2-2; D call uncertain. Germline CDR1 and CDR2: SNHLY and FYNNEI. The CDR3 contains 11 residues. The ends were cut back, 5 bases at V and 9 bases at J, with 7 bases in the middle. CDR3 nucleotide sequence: TGTGCCAGCAGTACTACCCGGGAGCTGTTTTTT. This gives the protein CASSTTRELFF.

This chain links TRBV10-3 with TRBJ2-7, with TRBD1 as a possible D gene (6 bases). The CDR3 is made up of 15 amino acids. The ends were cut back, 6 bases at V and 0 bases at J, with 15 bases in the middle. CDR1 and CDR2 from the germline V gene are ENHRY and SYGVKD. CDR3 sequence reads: CAISKTGTSSYEQYF. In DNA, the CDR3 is TGTGCCATCAGCAAGACAGGAACCAGCTCCTACGAGCAGTACTTC.

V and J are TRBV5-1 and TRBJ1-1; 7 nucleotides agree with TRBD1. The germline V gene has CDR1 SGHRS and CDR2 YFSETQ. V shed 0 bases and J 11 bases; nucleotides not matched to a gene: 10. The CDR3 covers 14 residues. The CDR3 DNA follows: TGCGCCAGCAGCTTGGATCAGGGGGGCAAGGGGGCTTTCTTT. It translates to CASSLDQGGKGAFF.

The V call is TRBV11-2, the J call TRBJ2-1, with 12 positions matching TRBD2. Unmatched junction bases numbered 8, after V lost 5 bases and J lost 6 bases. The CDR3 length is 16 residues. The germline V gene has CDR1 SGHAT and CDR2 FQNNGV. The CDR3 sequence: CASSPLAGGPLNEQFF. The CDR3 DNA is TGTGCCAGCAGCCCCCTAGCGGGAGGGCCCCTCAATGAGCAGTTCTTC.